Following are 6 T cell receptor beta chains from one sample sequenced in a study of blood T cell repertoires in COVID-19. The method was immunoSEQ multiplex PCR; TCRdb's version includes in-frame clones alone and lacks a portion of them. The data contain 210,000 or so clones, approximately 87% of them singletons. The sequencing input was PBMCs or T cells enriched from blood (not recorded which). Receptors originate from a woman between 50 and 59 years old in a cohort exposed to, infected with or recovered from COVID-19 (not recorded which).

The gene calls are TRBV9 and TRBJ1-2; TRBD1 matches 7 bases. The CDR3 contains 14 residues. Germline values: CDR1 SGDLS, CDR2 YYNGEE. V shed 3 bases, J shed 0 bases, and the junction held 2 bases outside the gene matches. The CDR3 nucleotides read TGTGCCAGCAGCGATGACAGGGCTAACTATGGCTACACCTTC. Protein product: CASSDDRANYGYTF.

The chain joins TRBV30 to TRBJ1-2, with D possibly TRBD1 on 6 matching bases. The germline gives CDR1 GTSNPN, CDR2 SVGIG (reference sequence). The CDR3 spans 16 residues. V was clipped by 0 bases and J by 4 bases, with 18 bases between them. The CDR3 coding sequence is TGTGCCTGGAGTGTCCGGGGGGCAGGGTGGAGCTATGGCTACACCTTC. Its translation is CAWSVRGAGWSYGYTF.

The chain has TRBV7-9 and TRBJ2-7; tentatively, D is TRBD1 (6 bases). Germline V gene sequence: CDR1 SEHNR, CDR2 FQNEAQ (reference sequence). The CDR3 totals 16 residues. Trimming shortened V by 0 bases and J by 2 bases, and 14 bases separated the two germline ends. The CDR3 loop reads CASSLAQGQKTYEQYF. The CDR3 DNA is TGTGCCAGCAGCTTAGCACAAGGACAGAAGACCTACGAGCAGTACTTC.

The CDR3: CASSLSIAARQGGSVATEAFF. The CDR3 bases are TGCGCCAGCAGCTTGTCCATAGCTGCCCGACAGGGCGGGTCGGTAGCCACTGAAGCTTTCTTT. The rearrangement joins TRBV5-1 to TRBJ1-1, with 7 bases identical to TRBD1. The trim removed 1 base at V and 4 bases at J, leaving 25 bases unmatched. The CDR3 is 21 residues long. Germline V gene data show CDR1 as SGHRS and CDR2 as YFSETQ.

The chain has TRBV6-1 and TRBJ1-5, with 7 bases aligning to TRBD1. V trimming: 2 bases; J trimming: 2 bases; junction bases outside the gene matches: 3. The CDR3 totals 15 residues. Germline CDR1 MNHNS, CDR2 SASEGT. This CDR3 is CASSEYRGGNQPQHF. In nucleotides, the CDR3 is TGTGCCAGCAGTGAATACAGGGGAGGCAATCAGCCCCAGCATTTT.

The CDR3 loop is CASSLFLDRDNSPLHF. The DNA for the CDR3 is TGCGCCAGCAGCTTGTTTTTGGACAGGGATAATTCACCCCTCCACTTT. The chain employs TRBV5-1 and TRBJ1-6, with 8 bases fitting TRBD1. V was clipped by 1 base and J by 5 bases; unmatched bases: 5. This CDR3 is 16 amino acids long. Germline lookup yields CDR1 SGHRS and CDR2 YFSETQ.